This T cell receptor beta chain originates from a study of blood T cell repertoires in COVID-19. The table came from immunoSEQ multiplex PCR; TCRdb's copy has only in-frame clones and leaves some out. The sample carries about 120,000 clones, 85% to 90% recorded once. The CDR3 sequence is 15 residues long. The germline CDR1 and CDR2 sequences are PRHDT and FYEKMQ (reference sequence). The junction had 10 bases not matched to a gene; V was cut back by 5 bases and J by 7 bases. The chain combines TRBV13 with TRBJ1-3, with 8 bases aligning to TRBD1. This TCR was sampled from a man aged 80 or over with acute or convalescent COVID-19. Sequencing was done on a sample of peripheral blood. CDR3 DNA: TGTGCCAGCAGCGAAGAGGGACAGGTCGGCAACACCATATATTTT. Translating gives CASSEEGQVGNTIYF.